This is a list of T cell receptor beta chains from one sample in a study of blood T cell repertoires in COVID-19. TCRdb's table, derived via immunoSEQ multiplex PCR, lists solely in-frame clones and lacks some. This sample has around 200,000 clones, with 70% to 90% found just once. Sequenced input: peripheral blood. Receptors were obtained from a woman aged 55-69 years with COVID-19, enrolled during active disease. Both conserved end residues are part of each CDR3. Where a row states a size, it is once, few, many or the class of an expanded clone; other rows omit it.

CDR3 length | J gene | V gene | clone size | CDR3 protein
13 | TRBJ2-7 | TRBV7-2 | once | CASSLEVFGEQYF
9 | TRBJ1-1 | TRBV6-6 | NA | CASQTEAFF
11 | TRBJ2-7 | TRBV6-1 | NA | CASSEAYGQYF
12 | TRBJ1-2 | TRBV7-9 | NA | CASSLNRGGYTF
15 | TRBJ1-4 | TRBV6-2/TRBV6-3 | NA | CASSYTGQGQEKLFF
12 | TRBJ2-7 | TRBV6-2/TRBV6-3 | NA | CASSYLSLEQYF
14 | TRBJ2-7 | TRBV28 | NA | CASSLLAAPGEQYF
11 | TRBJ1-2 | TRBV20-1 | NA | CSAYGQDGYTF
15 | TRBJ2-7 | TRBV7-9 | once | CASSFPGQGSYEQYF
14 | TRBJ2-3 | TRBV4-2 | NA | CASSRSGSADTQYF
14 | TRBJ2-2 | TRBV28 | NA | CASSLSQGSGELFF
13 | TRBJ1-5 | TRBV7-2 | few | CASTPPGNQPQHF
12 | TRBJ2-7 | TRBV2 | NA | CATGPQLYEQYF
15 | TRBJ1-4 | TRBV7-2 | NA | CASRAERLPSEKLFF
13 | TRBJ1-4 | TRBV18 | NA | CASSPLQGEKLFF
14 | TRBJ2-5 | TRBV9 | NA | CASESGSPQETQYF
15 | TRBJ2-1 | TRBV9 | NA | CASSETSGIYNEQFF
13 | TRBJ1-1 | TRBV28 | NA | CASTKGTGFEAFF
14 | TRBJ1-4 | TRBV18 | NA | CASSWDRTNEKLFF
15 | TRBJ1-6 | TRBV15 | NA | CATSPKGQGLSPLHF
16 | TRBJ1-4 | TRBV4-2 | NA | CASSPAQGATNEKLFF
14 | TRBJ2-2 | TRBV6-2/TRBV6-3 | few | CASSHQSETGELFF
12 | TRBJ2-3 | TRBV5-1 | NA | CASSLAVDTQYF
14 | TRBJ1-5 | TRBV6-2/TRBV6-3 | NA | CASSYVSTTGPQHF
12 | TRBJ1-2 | TRBV24-1 | NA | CATEGQGAGYTF
14 | TRBJ1-6 | TRBV27 | NA | CASSLRRNNSPLHF
15 | TRBJ2-7 | TRBV15 | NA | CATSRDTGVTYEQYF
17 | TRBJ2-2 | TRBV24-1 | NA | CATSDPGTSGDTGELFF
16 | TRBJ2-5 | TRBV9 | NA | CASSDGAGYPQETQYF
12 | TRBJ2-7 | TRBV7-9 | NA | CASSFTGYEQYF
15 | TRBJ1-6 | TRBV5-4 | NA | CASTQEAVGFSPLHF
15 | TRBJ2-7 | TRBV24-1 | NA | CATSDSSPGVYEQYF